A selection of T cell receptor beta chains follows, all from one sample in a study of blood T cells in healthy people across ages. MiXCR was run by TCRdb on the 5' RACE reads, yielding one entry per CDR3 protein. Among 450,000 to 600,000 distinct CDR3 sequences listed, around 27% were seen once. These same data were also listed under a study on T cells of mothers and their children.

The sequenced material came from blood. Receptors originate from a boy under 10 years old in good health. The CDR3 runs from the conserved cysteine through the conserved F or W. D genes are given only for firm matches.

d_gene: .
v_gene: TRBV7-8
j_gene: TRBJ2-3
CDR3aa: CASSSRDRSLPILDTQYF

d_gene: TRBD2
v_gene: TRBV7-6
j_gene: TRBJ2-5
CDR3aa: CASSYGRYQETQYF

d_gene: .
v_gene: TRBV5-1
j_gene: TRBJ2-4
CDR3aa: CASSFQGGTKNIQYF

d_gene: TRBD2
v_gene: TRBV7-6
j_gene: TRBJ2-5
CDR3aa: CASGFSGEETQYF

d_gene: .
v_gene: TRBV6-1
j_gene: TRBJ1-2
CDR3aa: CASSPTGKNNNYGYTF

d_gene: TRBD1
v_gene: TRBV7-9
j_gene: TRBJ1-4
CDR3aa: CASRPRTGSNEKLFF

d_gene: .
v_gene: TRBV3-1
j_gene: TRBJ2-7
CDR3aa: CASSQGGLSSYEQYF

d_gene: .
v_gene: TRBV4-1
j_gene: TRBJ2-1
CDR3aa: CASSQDRAVSYNEQFF

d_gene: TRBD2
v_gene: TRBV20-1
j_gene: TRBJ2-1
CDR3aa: CSARVAGEGGNEQFF

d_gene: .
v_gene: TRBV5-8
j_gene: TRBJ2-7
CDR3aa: CASKVKVSNYEQYF

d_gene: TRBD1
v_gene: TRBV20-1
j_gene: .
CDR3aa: CSARARQGIAYEQYF

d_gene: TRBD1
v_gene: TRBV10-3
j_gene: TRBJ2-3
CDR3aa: CAIKQGATDTQYF

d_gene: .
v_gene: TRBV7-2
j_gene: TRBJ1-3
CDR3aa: CASSLGGLRGDAIYF

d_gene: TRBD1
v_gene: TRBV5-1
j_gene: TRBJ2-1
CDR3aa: CASSDFYRDRYNEQFF

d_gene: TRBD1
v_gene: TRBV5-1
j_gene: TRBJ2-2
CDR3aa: CASSWTGPTGELFF

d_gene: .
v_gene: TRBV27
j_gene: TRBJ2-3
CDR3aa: CASSTSEGGSTDTQYF

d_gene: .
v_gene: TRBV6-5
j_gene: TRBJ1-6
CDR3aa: CASRRTRAQDSPLHF

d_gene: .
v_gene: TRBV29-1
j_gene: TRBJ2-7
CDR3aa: CSGSGMVGEQYF

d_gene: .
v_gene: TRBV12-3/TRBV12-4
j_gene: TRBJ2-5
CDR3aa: CASSPTNPGRETQYF

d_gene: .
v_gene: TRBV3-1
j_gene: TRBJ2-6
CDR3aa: CASRSTDSGANVLTF

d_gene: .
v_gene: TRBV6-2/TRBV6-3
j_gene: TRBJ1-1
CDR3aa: CASGEQGNTEAFF

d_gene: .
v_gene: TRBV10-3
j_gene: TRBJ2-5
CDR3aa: CAISEKEGSETQYF

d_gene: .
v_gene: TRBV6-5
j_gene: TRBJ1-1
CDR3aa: CASSSTYRLGTEAFF

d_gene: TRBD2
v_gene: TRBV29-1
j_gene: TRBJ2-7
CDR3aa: CSVRPGLASYEQYF

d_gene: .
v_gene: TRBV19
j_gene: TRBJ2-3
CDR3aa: CASPPSTYREKTDTQYF

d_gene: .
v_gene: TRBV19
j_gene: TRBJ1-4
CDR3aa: CATCPGIATNEKLFF

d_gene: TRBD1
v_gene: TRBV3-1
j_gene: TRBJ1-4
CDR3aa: CASSLALDRGEKPFF

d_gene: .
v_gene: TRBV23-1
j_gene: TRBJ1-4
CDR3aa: CASRRCFREKLFF

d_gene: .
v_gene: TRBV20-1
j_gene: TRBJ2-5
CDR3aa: CSASDDTQETQYF

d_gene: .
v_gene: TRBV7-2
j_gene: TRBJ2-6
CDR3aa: CASSLGATDGANVLTF

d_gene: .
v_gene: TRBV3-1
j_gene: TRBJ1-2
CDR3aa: CASSQGTGAHGYTF

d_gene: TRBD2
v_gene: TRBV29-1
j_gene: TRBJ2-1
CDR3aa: CSVGLLTSGSYNEQFF

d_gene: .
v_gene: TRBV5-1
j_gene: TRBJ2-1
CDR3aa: CASSLARANNEQFF

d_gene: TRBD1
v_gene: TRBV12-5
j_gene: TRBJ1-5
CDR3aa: CASGWTGSSQPQHF

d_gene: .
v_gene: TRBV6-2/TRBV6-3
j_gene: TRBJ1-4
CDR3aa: CASSYRLGDEKLFF

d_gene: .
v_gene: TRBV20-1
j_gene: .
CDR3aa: CSARGLKIYEQYF

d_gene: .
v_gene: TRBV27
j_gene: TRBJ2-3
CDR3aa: CASSLMQGRYTDTQYF

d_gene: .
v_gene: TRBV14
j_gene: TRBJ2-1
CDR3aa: CASSQVDFSYNEQFF

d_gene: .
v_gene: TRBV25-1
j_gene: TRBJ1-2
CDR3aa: CASSERSVPTGGYTF

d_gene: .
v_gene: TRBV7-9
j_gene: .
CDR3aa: CASSLLDMGLYEQYF

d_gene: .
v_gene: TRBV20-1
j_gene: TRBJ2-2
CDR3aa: CSARPGDLPGELFF

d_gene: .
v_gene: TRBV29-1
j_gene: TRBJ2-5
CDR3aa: CSAVGRGLETQYF

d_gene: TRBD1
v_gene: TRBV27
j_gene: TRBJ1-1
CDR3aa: CASSPTGGTVSAFF

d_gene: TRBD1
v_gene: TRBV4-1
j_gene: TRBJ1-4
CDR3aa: CASSQGTGDEKLFF

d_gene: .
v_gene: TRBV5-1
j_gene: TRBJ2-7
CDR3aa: CASSLVSAEEQYF

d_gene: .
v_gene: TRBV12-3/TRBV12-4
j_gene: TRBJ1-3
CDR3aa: CASRIPGTSMGNTIYF

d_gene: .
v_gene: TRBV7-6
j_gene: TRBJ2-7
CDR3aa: CASSRGTGTADYEQYF

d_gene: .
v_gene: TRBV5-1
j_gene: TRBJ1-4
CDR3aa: CASSLVGVTNEKLFF

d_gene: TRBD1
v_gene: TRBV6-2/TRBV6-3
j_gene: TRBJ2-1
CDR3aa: CASSPGTGYNEQFF

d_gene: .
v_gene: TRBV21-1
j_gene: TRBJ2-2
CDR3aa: CASSKSDRREGRTGELFF

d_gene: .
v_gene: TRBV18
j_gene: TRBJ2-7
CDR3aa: CASSPIDSAYEQYF

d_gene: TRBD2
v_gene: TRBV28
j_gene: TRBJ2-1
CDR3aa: CASSWREVSYNEQFF

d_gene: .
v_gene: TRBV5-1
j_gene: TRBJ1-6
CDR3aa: CASSLARGESPLHF